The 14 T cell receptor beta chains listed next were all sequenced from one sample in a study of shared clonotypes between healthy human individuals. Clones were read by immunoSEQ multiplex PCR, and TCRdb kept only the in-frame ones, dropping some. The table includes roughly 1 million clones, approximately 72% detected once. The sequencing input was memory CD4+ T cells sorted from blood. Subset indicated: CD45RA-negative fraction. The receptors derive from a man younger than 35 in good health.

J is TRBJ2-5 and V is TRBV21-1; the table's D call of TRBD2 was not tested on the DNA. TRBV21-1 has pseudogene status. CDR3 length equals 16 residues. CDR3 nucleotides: TGTGCCAGCAGCAAAGCCCCGCAGCAGCGAAGAGAGACCCAGTACTTC. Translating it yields CASSKAPQQRRETQYF.

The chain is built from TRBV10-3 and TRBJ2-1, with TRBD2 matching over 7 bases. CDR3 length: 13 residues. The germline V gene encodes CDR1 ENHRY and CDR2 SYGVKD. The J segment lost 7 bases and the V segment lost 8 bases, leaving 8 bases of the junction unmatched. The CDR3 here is CAIQRPLANEQFF. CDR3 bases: TGTGCCATCCAAAGACCACTAGCGAATGAGCAGTTCTTC.

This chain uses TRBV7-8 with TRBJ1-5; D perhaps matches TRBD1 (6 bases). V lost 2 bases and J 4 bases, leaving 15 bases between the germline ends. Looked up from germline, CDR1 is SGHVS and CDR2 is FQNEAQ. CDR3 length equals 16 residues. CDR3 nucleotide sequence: TGTGCCAGCAGCTTACAAGATAGACAGGCTAATCAGCCCCAGCATTTT. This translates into CASSLQDRQANQPQHF.

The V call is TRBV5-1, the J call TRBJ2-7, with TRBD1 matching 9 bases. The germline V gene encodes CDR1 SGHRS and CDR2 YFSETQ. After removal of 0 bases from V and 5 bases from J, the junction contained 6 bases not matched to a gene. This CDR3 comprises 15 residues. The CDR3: CASSLEGQGWNEQYF. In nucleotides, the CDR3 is TGCGCCAGCAGCTTGGAGGGACAGGGTTGGAACGAGCAGTACTTC.

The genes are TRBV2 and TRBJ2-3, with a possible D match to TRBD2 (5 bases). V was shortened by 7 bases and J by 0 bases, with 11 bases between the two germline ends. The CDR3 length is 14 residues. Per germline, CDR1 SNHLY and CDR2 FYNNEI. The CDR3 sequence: CASKEATSTDTQYF. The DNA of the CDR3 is TGTGCCAGCAAGGAGGCTACCAGCACAGATACGCAGTATTTT.

The CDR3 DNA sequence: TGTGCCAGCAGTCCCCAGGGGGCAGTCGGCAATCAGCCCCAGCATTTT. Residues: CASSPQGAVGNQPQHF. The chain joins TRBV27 to TRBJ1-5; the match to TRBD1 covers 8 bases. CDR3 length equals 16 residues. Germline trimming cut 5 bases from V and 2 bases from J; bases unmatched to any gene: 8. Germline values: CDR1 MNHEY, CDR2 SMNVEV (reference sequence).

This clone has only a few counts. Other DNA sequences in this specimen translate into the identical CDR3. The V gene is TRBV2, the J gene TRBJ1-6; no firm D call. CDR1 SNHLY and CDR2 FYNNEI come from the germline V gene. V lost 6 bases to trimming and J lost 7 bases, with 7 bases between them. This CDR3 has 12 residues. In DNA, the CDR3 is TGTGCCAGCAGCCCCAGCAATTCACCCCTCCACTTT. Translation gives CASSPSNSPLHF.

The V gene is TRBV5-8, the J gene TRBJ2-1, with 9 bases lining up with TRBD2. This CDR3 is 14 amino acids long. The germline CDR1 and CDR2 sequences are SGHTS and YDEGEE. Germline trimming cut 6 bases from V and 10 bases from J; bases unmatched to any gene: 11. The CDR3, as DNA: TGTGCCAGCAAAGGTACTAGCGGGTCGGTCGAGCAGTTCTTC. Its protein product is CASKGTSGSVEQFF.

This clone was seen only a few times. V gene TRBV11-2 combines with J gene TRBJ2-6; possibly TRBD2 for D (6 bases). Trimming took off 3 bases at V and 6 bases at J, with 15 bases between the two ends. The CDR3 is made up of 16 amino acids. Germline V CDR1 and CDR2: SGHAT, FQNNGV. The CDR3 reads CASSFPGRSQANVLTF. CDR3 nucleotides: TGTGCCAGCAGCTTCCCTGGGAGGTCGCAGGCCAACGTCCTGACTTTC.

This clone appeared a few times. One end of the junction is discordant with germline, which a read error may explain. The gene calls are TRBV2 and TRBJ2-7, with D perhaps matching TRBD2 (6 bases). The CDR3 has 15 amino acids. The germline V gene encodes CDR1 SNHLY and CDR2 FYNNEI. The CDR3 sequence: CASSEVLAEPYEQYF. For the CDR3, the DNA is TGTGCCAGCAGCGAAGTGTTAGCGGAACCCTACGAGCAGTACTTC.

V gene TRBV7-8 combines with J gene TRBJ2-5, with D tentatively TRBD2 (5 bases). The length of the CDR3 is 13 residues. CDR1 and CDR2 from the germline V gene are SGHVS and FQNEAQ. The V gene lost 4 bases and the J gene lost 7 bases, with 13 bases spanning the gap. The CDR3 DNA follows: TGTGCCAGCAGCTCTGACGGCCGGGGGACCCAGTACTTC. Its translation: CASSSDGRGTQYF. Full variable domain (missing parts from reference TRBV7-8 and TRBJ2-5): GAGVSQSPRYKVAKRGQDVALRCDPISGHVSLFWYQQALGQGPEFLTYFQNEAQLDKSGLPSDRFFAERPEGSVSTLKIQRTQQEDSAVYLCASSSDGRGTQYFGPGTRLLVL.

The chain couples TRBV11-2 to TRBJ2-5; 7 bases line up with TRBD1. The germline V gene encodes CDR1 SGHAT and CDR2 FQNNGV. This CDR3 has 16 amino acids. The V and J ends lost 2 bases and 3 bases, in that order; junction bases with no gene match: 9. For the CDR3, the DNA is TGTGCCAGCAGCTTACGGACAGGTGGGCCGAAAGAGACCCAGTACTTC. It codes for CASSLRTGGPKETQYF.

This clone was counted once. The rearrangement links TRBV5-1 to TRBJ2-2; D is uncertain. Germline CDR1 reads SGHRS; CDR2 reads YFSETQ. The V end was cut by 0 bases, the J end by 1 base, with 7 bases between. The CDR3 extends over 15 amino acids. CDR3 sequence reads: CASSLGTRNTGELFF. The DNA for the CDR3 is TGCGCCAGCAGCTTGGGGACCAGGAACACCGGGGAGCTGTTTTTT.

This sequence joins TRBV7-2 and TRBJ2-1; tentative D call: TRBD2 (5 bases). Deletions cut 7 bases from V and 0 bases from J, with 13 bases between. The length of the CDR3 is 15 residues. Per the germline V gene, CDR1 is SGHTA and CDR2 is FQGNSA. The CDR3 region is CASTGSGSSYNEQFF. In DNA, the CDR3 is TGTGCCAGCACCGGAAGCGGTAGCTCCTACAATGAGCAGTTCTTC.